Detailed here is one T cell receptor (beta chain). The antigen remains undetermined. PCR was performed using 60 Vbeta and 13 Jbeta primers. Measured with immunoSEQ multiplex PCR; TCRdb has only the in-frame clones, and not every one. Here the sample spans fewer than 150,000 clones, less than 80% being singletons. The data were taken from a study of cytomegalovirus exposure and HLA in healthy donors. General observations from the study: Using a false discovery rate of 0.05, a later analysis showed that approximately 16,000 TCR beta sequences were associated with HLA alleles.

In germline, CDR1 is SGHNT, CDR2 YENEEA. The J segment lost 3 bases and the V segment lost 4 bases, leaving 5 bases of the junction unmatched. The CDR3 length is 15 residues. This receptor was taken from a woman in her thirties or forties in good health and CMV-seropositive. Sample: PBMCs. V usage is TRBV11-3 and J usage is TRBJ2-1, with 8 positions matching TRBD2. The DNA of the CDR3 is TGTGCCAGCAGCTCTAGCGGGCCTCTCTACAATGAGCAGTTCTTC. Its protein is CASSSSGPLYNEQFF.